Below are 20 T cell receptor beta chains sequenced from a single sample in a study of blood T cells in healthy people across ages. Primers used in a second PCR of about 6 to 12 cycles were a sample-barcoded 5' primer and a J-beta primer mix. TCRdb redid the calling of the 5' RACE reads with MiXCR, one entry per CDR3 protein. The repertoire has some 710,000 distinct CDR3 sequences, approximately 21% of them found once; the top ten carry 22%. Sample: blood. Receptors originate from a man in his 70s in good health.

This clonotype was detected a few times. V and J are TRBV7-2 and TRBJ1-3, with 7 bases aligning to TRBD1. Trimming took 7 bases from V and 0 from J; bases not matched to a gene: 6. The CDR3 covers 15 residues. Germline V gene data show CDR1 as SGHTA and CDR2 as FQGNSA. The CDR3 DNA follows: TGTGCCAGCAACAGACAGGGAAGCTCTGGAAACACCATATATTTT. This sequence encodes CASNRQGSSGNTIYF.

V usage is TRBV7-2 and J usage is TRBJ2-1, with 9 bases fitting TRBD2. The V gene end was trimmed by 8 bases and the J gene end by 9 bases; junction bases not matched to a gene: 17. Germline values: CDR1 SGHTA, CDR2 FQGNSA. This CDR3 region has 16 residues. The CDR3, as DNA: TGTGCCAGCTCCCCAGGACTAGCGATCCAGGGTACTGAGCAGTTCTTC. It translates to CASSPGLAIQGTEQFF. Full variable domain (outside the CDR3, taken from reference TRBV7-2 and TRBJ2-1): GAGVSQSPSNKVTEKGKDVELRCDPISGHTALYWYRQSLGQGLEFLIYFQGNSAPDKSGLPSDRFSAERTGGSVSTLTIQRTQQEDSAVYLCASSPGLAIQGTEQFFGPGTRLTVL.

In its sample, this clonotype was seen a few times. V usage is TRBV5-1 and J usage is TRBJ2-1; 8 nucleotides align to TRBD2. The trim removed 0 bases at V and 4 bases at J, leaving 6 bases unmatched. The CDR3 length is 16 residues. Germline V CDR1 and CDR2: SGHRS, YFSETQ. The CDR3 DNA reads as TGCGCCAGCAGCTTGGTTCCGGGGGGGGGATACAATGAGCAGTTCTTC. Residues: CASSLVPGGGYNEQFF. The whole variable domain, remainder taken from reference TRBV5-1 and TRBJ2-1, is KAGVTQTPRYLIKTRGQQVTLSCSPISGHRSVSWYQQTPGQGLQFLFEYFSETQRNKGNFPGRFSGRQFSNSRSEMNVSTLELGDSALYLCASSLVPGGGYNEQFFGPGTRLTVL.

This clonotype was found a few times. This rearrangement joins TRBV6-5 to TRBJ2-5; D possibly corresponds to TRBD2 (7 bases). The ends were cut back, 4 bases at V and 7 bases at J, with 10 bases in the middle. CDR1 and CDR2 from the germline V gene are MNHEY and SVGAGI. The CDR3 has 12 amino acids. The CDR3 bases are TGTGCCAGCAGTTTCGGGGGGCGGACCCAGTACTTC. Residues: CASSFGGRTQYF.

This clonotype was detected ten times or more. The chain joins TRBV3-1 to TRBJ2-3; D remains unclear. Trimming shortened V by 1 base and J by 5 bases, and 4 bases separated the two germline ends. The CDR3 is made up of 12 amino acids. CDR1 is LGHDT, CDR2 YNNKEL, per germline (reference sequence). Here the CDR3 reads CASSQAVDTQYF. The CDR3 DNA reads TGTGCCAGCAGCCAAGCCGTAGATACGCAGTATTTT.

The chain recombines TRBV20-1 with TRBJ2-5; no definite D call. The DNA end is more similar to TRBJ2-1, so the J call may be wrong. This CDR3 is 12 amino acids long. Germline V gives CDR1 DFQATT, CDR2 SNEGSKA (reference sequence). The CDR3 is CSARTTANEQFF. CDR3 nucleotide sequence: TGCAGTGCTAGAACGACTGCCAATGAGCAGTTCTTC.

V and J are TRBV6-5 and TRBJ1-1; 8 bases are shared with TRBD1. The V and J ends lost 5 bases and 6 bases, in that order; junction bases with no gene match: 5. The germline CDR1 and CDR2 sequences are MNHEY and SVGAGI. The CDR3 covers 13 residues. The CDR3 spells CASSRTGRAEAFF. In nucleotides, the CDR3 is TGTGCCAGCAGTAGGACAGGGAGGGCTGAAGCTTTCTTT.

This clonotype was seen repeatedly, ten times or more. The CDR3 DNA reads as TGTGCCAGCAGCTCGGGGTGGAACACCGGGGAGCTGTTTTTT. It encodes CASSSGWNTGELFF. This chain connects TRBV6-5 to TRBJ2-2; weak D call: TRBD2 (5 bases). This CDR3 is 14 amino acids long. Germline V CDR1 and CDR2: MNHEY, SVGAGI. Trimming pared 6 bases from V and 1 base from J, leaving 9 bases between.

This chain joins TRBV7-2 and TRBJ1-4, with no clear D. In germline, CDR1 is SGHTA, CDR2 FQGNSA. Trimming shortened V by 5 bases and J by 7 bases, and 8 bases separated the two germline ends. The CDR3 is made up of 12 amino acids. CDR3 sequence (DNA): TGTGCCAGCAGCCGACCAAGTGAAAAACTGTTTTTT. Translating it yields CASSRPSEKLFF.

This clonotype was picked up one time. This chain uses TRBV18 with TRBJ2-5; D may match TRBD1 or TRBD2 (5 bases each). Trimming took off 3 bases at V and 7 bases at J, with 12 bases between the two ends. The length of the CDR3 is 13 residues. From germline, CDR1 is KGHSH and CDR2 LQKENI. CDR3: CASSPYGAVTQYF. The CDR3 DNA follows: TGTGCCAGCTCACCTTACGGGGCTGTGACCCAGTACTTC.

The chain has TRBV7-2 and TRBJ2-1; 11 nucleotides agree with TRBD2. Trimming removed 5 bases from V and 6 bases from J; junction bases left unmatched: 9. CDR3 length: 16 residues. Germline loops: CDR1 SGHTA, CDR2 FQGNSA. This chain's CDR3 is CASSPTGTSGFNEQFF. The CDR3, as DNA: TGTGCCAGCAGCCCAACCGGGACTAGCGGATTCAATGAGCAGTTCTTC. The full variable domain, completed using reference TRBV7-2 and TRBJ2-1, is GAGVSQSPSNKVTEKGKDVELRCDPISGHTALYWYRQSLGQGLEFLIYFQGNSAPDKSGLPSDRFSAERTGGSVSTLTIQRTQQEDSAVYLCASSPTGTSGFNEQFFGPGTRLTVL.

The gene calls are TRBV7-2 and TRBJ2-5, with 14 nucleotides matching TRBD2. This CDR3 contains 17 residues. The V gene end was trimmed by 5 bases and the J gene end by 5 bases; junction bases not matched to a gene: 10. Germline CDR1 SGHTA, CDR2 FQGNSA. This chain's CDR3 is CASSPRGLAGVRETQYF. The CDR3 bases are TGTGCCAGCAGCCCTCGGGGACTAGCGGGAGTGCGTGAGACCCAGTACTTC. Together with reference TRBV7-2 and TRBJ2-5, the CDR3 gives the full variable domain: GAGVSQSPSNKVTEKGKDVELRCDPISGHTALYWYRQSLGQGLEFLIYFQGNSAPDKSGLPSDRFSAERTGGSVSTLTIQRTQQEDSAVYLCASSPRGLAGVRETQYFGPGTRLLVL.

This clonotype was seen a few times. V and J are TRBV15 and TRBJ2-3, with a tentative D call TRBD2 (6 bases). V gave up 0 bases and J gave up 0 bases, with 13 bases separating them. This CDR3 comprises 17 residues. CDR1 is LNHNV and CDR2 is YYDKDF in the germline V gene (reference sequence). CDR3 sequence (DNA): TGTGCCACCAGCAGAGATCAGGGACTTCCGAGCACAGATACGCAGTATTTT. It translates to CATSRDQGLPSTDTQYF.

This clonotype was seen ten or more times. The chain has TRBV12-3 or TRBV12-4 and TRBJ2-5; 10 bases match TRBD1. With V trimmed by 3 bases and J by 3 bases, 4 bases remained unmatched. The CDR3 consists of 15 residues. The CDR3 nucleotides are TGTGCCAGCAGTTTCTTGGGACAGGGGAAAGAGACCCAGTACTTC. Amino acids: CASSFLGQGKETQYF.

This clonotype was counted a few times. V usage is TRBV20-1 and J usage is TRBJ1-1, with a possible D match to TRBD1 (5 bases). V shed 2 bases and J shed 5 bases, with 12 bases lying between them. CDR3 length equals 13 residues. Germline V gene lookup returns CDR1 DFQATT and CDR2 SNEGSKA (reference sequence). CDR3 sequence reads: CSARTGGYTEAFF. CDR3 in DNA: TGCAGTGCTAGAACAGGAGGGTATACTGAAGCTTTCTTT.

This clonotype was counted between two and nine times. V gene TRBV7-2 combines with J gene TRBJ2-5; 9 bases match TRBD2. Gene TRBJ2-1 matches the end of the DNA better, so the J call may be wrong. Germline assignment: CDR1 SGHTA and CDR2 FQGNSA. This CDR3 has 15 residues. The CDR3 DNA sequence: TGTGCCAGCAGCTCTAGCGGGGCTACCTACAATGAGCAGTTCTTC. This translates into CASSSSGATYNEQFF.

Only a few counts were recorded for this clonotype. The chain has TRBV6-1 and TRBJ1-4; 7 bases line up with TRBD1. Germline V gene lookup returns CDR1 MNHNS and CDR2 SASEGT. V lost 6 bases, J lost 3 bases, and 16 bases stayed unmatched. The CDR3 length is 18 residues. In DNA form, the CDR3 reads TGTGCCAGCAGGTCTGACAGGGCCCTCTTCTTTTCTAATGAAAAACTGTTTTTT. It translates to CASRSDRALFFSNEKLFF.

This clonotype has just a few counts. J is TRBJ2-3 and V is TRBV7-6; 8 bases match TRBD2. CDR1 SGHVS and CDR2 FNYEAQ come from the germline V gene. The CDR3 contains 16 residues. Unmatched junction bases numbered 4, after V lost 1 base and J lost 1 base. The CDR3, as DNA: TGTGCCAGCAGCTTAGTAACTAGCGGACGCACAGATACGCAGTATTTT. Translating it yields CASSLVTSGRTDTQYF.

The chain carries TRBV5-1 and TRBJ2-1, with D perhaps given as TRBD1 or TRBD2 (5 bases each). The CDR3 has 17 amino acids. The V end lost 1 base, the J end lost 6 bases, and 20 bases lay between the germline ends. Germline V gene sequence: CDR1 SGHRS, CDR2 YFSETQ. CDR3 in amino acids: CASSLNIGARRGNEQFF. As DNA, the CDR3 is TGCGCCAGCAGCTTGAACATTGGGGCCCGTCGGGGCAATGAGCAGTTCTTC.

This clonotype has only a few counts. The chain uses TRBV4-2 and TRBJ2-4; TRBD2 aligns across 9 bases. Germline CDR1 LGHNA, CDR2 YNFKEQ. CDR3 length equals 17 residues. Unmatched junction bases numbered 10, after V lost 1 base and J lost 6 bases. The CDR3 protein is CASSQVASGGFGNIQYF. CDR3 nucleotide sequence: TGTGCCAGCAGCCAAGTTGCCAGCGGGGGGTTTGGAAACATTCAGTACTTC.